Below, 29 T cell receptor beta chains from the same sample are listed, as sequenced in a study of T-cell memory formation after mild COVID-19 (dated by TCRdb to the early 2020s). Libraries came from 5' RACE. The data were produced on an Illumina NovaSeq 6000. TCRdb reprocessing: public reads trimmed at Q25 with fastp, clones called with MiXCR, in-frame beta chains kept. Every entry covers one CDR3 protein and lists the most common genes and DNA from its rows. The table for this sample lists 110,000 to 150,000 distinct CDR3 sequences; more than 13% of them were counted only once. Of the sample, about 27% falls within the top ten clones. The specimen sequenced was PBMCs or a T cell subset sorted from them (not recorded which). These receptors came from an adult woman who had mild COVID-19 (a few samples of this study predate the infection). The sample titles of this study are shuffled in the database, so cell type and time point are left out; the donor was told from shared clones.

This clonotype was recorded a few times. J is TRBJ1-2 and V is TRBV20-1; D is uncertain. Per germline, CDR1 DFQATT and CDR2 SNEGSKA (reference sequence). With 4 bases removed from V and 7 bases from J, the gap between germline ends came to 19 bases. The CDR3 runs to 14 residues. The CDR3 loop is CSAIFPLRIIGYTF. The CDR3 coding sequence is TGCAGTGCTATATTTCCTCTACGGATAATTGGCTACACCTTC.

J is TRBJ2-1 and V is TRBV2; 7 bases line up with TRBD2. J lost 2 bases, V lost 3 bases, and 4 bases had no gene match. CDR3 length: 15 amino acids. Per the germline V gene, CDR1 is SNHLY and CDR2 is FYNNEI. The CDR3 DNA reads as TGTGCCAGCAGTGAGGGAGGGGCCCCCTACAATGAGCAGTTCTTC. Encoded protein: CASSEGGAPYNEQFF.

This clonotype appeared a few times. The chain joins TRBV9 to TRBJ2-3; 11 bases agree with TRBD2. The germline CDR1 and CDR2 sequences are SGDLS and YYNGEE. After removal of 4 bases from V and 2 bases from J, the junction contained 6 bases not matched to a gene. The CDR3 is 16 amino acids. In DNA form, the CDR3 reads TGTGCCAGCAGCATGACTAGCGGGGTTACCACAGATACGCAGTATTTT. This codes for CASSMTSGVTTDTQYF.

This sequence joins TRBV12-3 or TRBV12-4 and TRBJ1-1, with D perhaps matching TRBD1 (5 bases). The CDR3 has 12 residues. Trimming pared 6 bases from V and 11 bases from J, leaving 16 bases between. For the CDR3, the DNA is TGTGCCAGCAGCCCGGTGGGGGATGAGGCTTTCTTT. Protein product: CASSPVGDEAFF.

This chain connects TRBV14 to TRBJ2-3, with D hard to call. V gave up 3 bases and J gave up 0 bases, with 10 bases separating them. Germline CDR1 SGHDN, CDR2 FVKESK. The CDR3 covers 15 residues. The CDR3 region is CASSQWLQSTDTQYF. In DNA form, the CDR3 reads TGTGCCAGCAGCCAGTGGTTACAAAGCACAGATACGCAGTATTTT.

The chain is built from TRBV18 and TRBJ2-1; a possible D gene is TRBD2 (6 bases). The CDR3 consists of 13 residues. Trimming pared 0 bases from V and 8 bases from J, leaving 8 bases between. Germline CDR1 is KGHSH and CDR2 is LQKENI. The CDR3 protein is CASSPPGGDEQFF. The CDR3 DNA sequence: TGTGCCAGCTCACCACCAGGCGGGGATGAGCAGTTCTTC. Drawing the rest from reference TRBV18 and TRBJ2-1, the complete variable domain is NAGVMQNPRHLVRRRGQEARLRCSPMKGHSHVYWYRQLPEEGLKFMVYLQKENIIDESGMPKERFSAEFPKEGPSILRIQQVVRGDSAAYFCASSPPGGDEQFFGPGTRLTVL.

The gene calls are TRBV5-8 and TRBJ2-7, with D uncertain. Looked up from germline, CDR1 is SGHTS and CDR2 is YDEGEE. The CDR3 length is 17 residues. Between the trimmed V and J ends, which lost 0 bases and 0 bases, there was a span of 16 bases. CDR3 region: CASSLEQTYLSSYEQYF. DNA for the CDR3: TGTGCCAGCAGCTTGGAACAGACATACCTTAGCTCCTACGAGCAGTACTTC. Full variable domain (missing parts from reference TRBV5-8 and TRBJ2-7): EAGVTQSPTHLIKTRGQQATLRCSPISGHTSVYWYQQALGLGLQFLLWYDEGEERNRGNFPPRFSGRQFPNYSSELNVNALELEDSALYLCASSLEQTYLSSYEQYFGPGTRLTVT.

There are a few counts of this clonotype. This sequence joins TRBV20-1 and TRBJ2-3; maybe TRBD2 (5 bases). The ends were cut back, 6 bases at V and 3 bases at J, with 13 bases in the middle. Germline assignment: CDR1 DFQATT and CDR2 SNEGSKA (reference sequence). The CDR3 runs to 13 residues. CDR3 amino acids: CSAYPGETDTQYF. CDR3 coding DNA: TGCAGTGCCTATCCCGGGGAGACAGATACGCAGTATTTT.

The gene calls are TRBV7-2 and TRBJ2-1; 11 positions agree with TRBD2. The V and J ends lost 1 base and 12 bases, in that order; junction bases with no gene match: 14. This CDR3 is 17 amino acids long. Germline lookup yields CDR1 SGHTA and CDR2 FQGNSA. Written as DNA, the CDR3 is TGTGCCAGCAGCTTAGAACTAGCGGGAGTACCCGATGATTGGCAGTTCTTC. Translation gives CASSLELAGVPDDWQFF. Full variable domain (rest looked up from reference TRBV7-2 and TRBJ2-1): GAGVSQSPSNKVTEKGKDVELRCDPISGHTALYWYRQSLGQGLEFLIYFQGNSAPDKSGLPSDRFSAERTGGSVSTLTIQRTQQEDSAVYLCASSLELAGVPDDWQFFGPGTRLTVL.

The CDR3 region is CASSEWILSSGEQYF. In DNA form, the CDR3 reads TGTGCCAGCAGTGAATGGATACTTTCTTCGGGAGAGCAGTACTTC. This chain uses TRBV6-1 with TRBJ2-7, with D possibly being TRBD2 (5 bases). V shed 2 bases and J shed 7 bases, with 18 bases lying between them. CDR3 length: 15 amino acids. Germline V lookup: CDR1 MNHNS, CDR2 SASEGT.

The V gene is TRBV7-9, the J gene TRBJ2-5; D is possibly TRBD1 (6 bases). This CDR3 spans 14 amino acids. In germline, CDR1 is SEHNR, CDR2 FQNEAQ (reference sequence). V was trimmed by 4 bases and J by 2 bases, leaving 11 bases between them. CDR3: CASSSATGQETQYF. The CDR3 coding sequence is TGTGCCAGCAGCTCGGCGACAGGACAAGAGACCCAGTACTTC.

This clonotype was counted a few times. J is TRBJ2-7 and V is TRBV2; the D gene is possibly TRBD1 (5 bases). Trimming removed 2 bases at V and 0 bases at J, with 14 bases between. Per germline, CDR1 SNHLY and CDR2 FYNNEI. The CDR3 consists of 16 residues. CDR3 nucleotide sequence: TGTGCCAGCAGTGAATTCCCAGGGAAGAGCTCCTACGAGCAGTACTTC. Translated, it gives CASSEFPGKSSYEQYF.

This clonotype came up once. The V call is TRBV12-3 or TRBV12-4, the J call TRBJ2-7; TRBD1 aligns across 7 bases. The V gene end was trimmed by 5 bases and the J gene end by 1 base; junction bases not matched to a gene: 11. There are 16 residues in the CDR3. The CDR3 region has the DNA TGTGCCAGCAGTCATTCCGGGACAGCAATATCCTACGAGCAGTACTTC. It specifies CASSHSGTAISYEQYF.

This clonotype was seen more than once but under ten times. A junction boundary mismatches the germline segment, possibly from a read error. The rearrangement joins TRBV7-7 to TRBJ2-1; 9 positions match TRBD2. The CDR3 totals 17 residues. The germline V gene encodes CDR1 SSHAT and CDR2 FNYEAQ (reference sequence). CDR3 in DNA: TGTGCTAGCAGCTTAGCGGTTGCGGCGGGAGGGGACAATGAGCAGTTCTTC. As protein: CASSLAVAAGGDNEQFF.

Only a few counts were recorded for this clonotype. The chain combines TRBV3-1 with TRBJ2-3; D remains unclear. This CDR3 is 16 amino acids long. V lost 2 bases and J 2 bases, leaving 14 bases between the germline ends. The germline gives CDR1 LGHDT, CDR2 YNNKEL (reference sequence). The CDR3 region has the DNA TGTGCCAGCAGCCAAACAGCCCCCGACAACACAGATACGCAGTATTTT. Translated: CASSQTAPDNTDTQYF.

This chain links TRBV12-3 or TRBV12-4 with TRBJ2-3, with TRBD2 matching over 16 bases. The length of the CDR3 is 19 residues. The V segment lost 6 bases and the J segment 3 bases; nucleotides outside the gene matches: 12. The CDR3 loop is CASSCTTGTSGGATDTQYF. For the CDR3, the DNA is TGTGCCAGCAGCTGTACCACCGGGACTAGCGGGGGGGCTACAGATACGCAGTATTTT.

The V gene is TRBV7-9, the J gene TRBJ2-1; the match to TRBD1 covers 9 bases. The V gene end was trimmed by 5 bases and the J gene end by 6 bases; junction bases not matched to a gene: 8. CDR1 is SEHNR, CDR2 FQNEAQ, per germline (reference sequence). There are 15 residues in the CDR3. The CDR3 region is CASSLQGAIGNEQFF. CDR3 sequence (DNA): TGTGCCAGCAGCCTACAGGGGGCAATAGGCAATGAGCAGTTCTTC.

The rearrangement links TRBV27 to TRBJ2-2; a weak D match, TRBD1 (6 bases). The CDR3 length is 22 residues. V lost 5 bases and J 1 base, leaving 32 bases between the germline ends. The germline V gene encodes CDR1 MNHEY and CDR2 SMNVEV (reference sequence). This CDR3 is CASSQDSHPPYNREENTGELFF. The CDR3 coding sequence is TGTGCCAGCAGTCAAGACAGCCATCCCCCATATAACAGGGAAGAGAACACCGGGGAGCTGTTTTTT.

This clonotype was recorded a few times. The chain's CDR3 is CASSPNPSGANVLTF. The CDR3 DNA follows: TGTGCCAGCAGCCCGAACCCCTCTGGGGCCAACGTCCTGACTTTC. This sequence joins TRBV11-1 and TRBJ2-6; D unresolved. V lost 5 bases to trimming and J lost 0 bases, with 8 bases between them. This CDR3 is built from 15 residues. The germline V gene encodes CDR1 SGHAT and CDR2 FQDESV (reference sequence).

The V gene is TRBV13, the J gene TRBJ2-2; the D gene is possibly TRBD1 (6 bases). CDR3 length: 15 amino acids. The V gene's germline CDR1 is PRHDT and CDR2 FYEKMQ (reference sequence). V dropped 5 bases and J dropped 0 bases, with 10 bases sitting between them. CDR3 residues: CASSPRDTNTGELFF. DNA of the CDR3: TGTGCCAGCAGCCCAAGGGACACGAACACCGGGGAGCTGTTTTTT.

This clonotype was picked up a small number of times. The chain employs TRBV29-1 and TRBJ2-2; 8 positions match TRBD1. Germline V gives CDR1 SQVTM, CDR2 ANQGSEA. CDR3 size: 16 residues. V shed 1 base, J shed 3 bases, and the junction held 7 bases outside the gene matches. The CDR3 loop reads CSVEGITRGHTGELFF. In nucleotides, the CDR3 is TGCAGCGTTGAAGGCATAACCAGGGGGCACACCGGGGAGCTGTTTTTT.

The V call is TRBV13, the J call TRBJ1-2; D remains unclear. Germline CDR1 reads PRHDT; CDR2 reads FYEKMQ (reference sequence). The length of the CDR3 is 13 residues. Trimming took 4 bases from V and 5 from J, leaving 11 bases between them. The CDR3 coding sequence is TGTGCCAGCAGCTCCCGGCTGGAGTATGGCTACACCTTC. This translates into CASSSRLEYGYTF.

This clonotype has a handful of counts. This sequence joins TRBV11-1 and TRBJ2-1, with D possibly TRBD1 on 6 matching bases. The CDR3 has 15 residues. V was trimmed by 5 bases and J by 4 bases, leaving 15 bases between them. Germline V CDR1 and CDR2: SGHAT, FQDESV (reference sequence). Here the CDR3 reads CASSIRRGPYNEQFF. CDR3 bases: TGTGCCAGCAGCATACGCAGGGGACCGTACAATGAGCAGTTCTTC.

This clonotype was counted only a few times. The V gene is TRBV15, the J gene TRBJ2-1; tentative D call: TRBD2 (7 bases). The CDR3 length is 13 residues. Germline V CDR1 and CDR2: LNHNV, YYDKDF (reference sequence). Deletions cut 1 base from V and 9 bases from J, with 10 bases between. The CDR3 reads CATSRGRGGEQFF. CDR3 nucleotides: TGTGCCACCAGCAGAGGTAGGGGGGGTGAGCAGTTCTTC.

This clonotype has a handful of counts. The rearrangement links TRBV5-1 to TRBJ2-7; 9 bases agree with TRBD2. The germline V gene has CDR1 SGHRS and CDR2 YFSETQ. V lost 0 bases, J lost 0 bases, and 4 bases stayed unmatched. The CDR3 contains 16 residues. CDR3 amino acids: CASSLAGSGSSYEQYF. In DNA, the CDR3 is TGCGCCAGCAGCTTGGCCGGTAGCGGGAGCTCCTACGAGCAGTACTTC. The whole variable domain, filled in from reference TRBV5-1 and TRBJ2-7, reads KAGVTQTPRYLIKTRGQQVTLSCSPISGHRSVSWYQQTPGQGLQFLFEYFSETQRNKGNFPGRFSGRQFSNSRSEMNVSTLELGDSALYLCASSLAGSGSSYEQYFGPGTRLTVT.

This clonotype was counted between two and nine times. The chain couples TRBV2 to TRBJ2-5; TRBD1 is a possible D gene (5 bases). The germline V gene has CDR1 SNHLY and CDR2 FYNNEI. Trimming left V 3 bases short and J 4 bases short, with 12 bases between. The CDR3 consists of 14 residues. CDR3 loop: CASSEGRARETQYF. CDR3 coding DNA: TGTGCCAGCAGTGAGGGCAGGGCCAGAGAGACCCAGTACTTC.

V usage is TRBV7-9 and J usage is TRBJ2-4, with 10 bases that match TRBD2. V was pared by 5 bases and J by 5 bases, with 3 bases of the junction left unmatched. The CDR3 consists of 14 residues. The germline CDR1 and CDR2 sequences are SEHNR and FQNEAQ (reference sequence). In DNA form, the CDR3 reads TGTGCCAGCAGCCCTACTAGCGGGGAAAACATTCAGTACTTC. Its translation is CASSPTSGENIQYF.

This clonotype has at least ten counts. This chain joins TRBV7-9 and TRBJ2-7, with D possibly matching TRBD1 (5 bases). Trimming removed 5 bases at V and 5 bases at J, with 16 bases between. From germline, CDR1 is SEHNR and CDR2 FQNEAQ (reference sequence). CDR3 length equals 14 residues. Here the CDR3 reads CASSAQGRAHEQYF. DNA of the CDR3: TGTGCCAGCAGCGCTCAGGGCAGGGCCCACGAGCAGTACTTC. Full variable domain (missing parts from reference TRBV7-9 and TRBJ2-7): DTGVSQNPRHKITKRGQNVTFRCDPISEHNRLYWYRQTLGQGPEFLTYFQNEAQLEKSRLLSDRFSAERPKGSFSTLEIQRTEQGDSAMYLCASSAQGRAHEQYFGPGTRLTVT.

CDR3 DNA: TGTGCCAGCAGTTACGGTGCGGGGGGAGATACGCAGTATTTT. Translation gives CASSYGAGGDTQYF. The chain carries TRBV6-2 or TRBV6-3 and TRBJ2-3; TRBD2 matches at 8 bases. This CDR3 is built from 14 residues. The ends lost 2 bases at V and 5 bases at J; junction bases unmatched: 3. Germline V CDR1 and CDR2: MNHEY, SVGEGT.